These 9 T cell receptor beta chains came from one sample sequenced in a study of T cells expressing NK-cell markers. TCRdb re-called the 5' RACE reads and gives one entry per CDR3 protein, without DNA. The repertoire table contains 400,000 to 550,000 distinct CDR3 sequences. Input material: blood T cells: a sorted CD56 or NKG2C T cell subset, CD4+ or CD8+ T cells, or bulk PBMC T cells (not recorded which). The receptors were gathered from a woman between 18 and 75 years old in good health.

This chain joins TRBV20-1 and TRBJ2-7. Germline CDR1 reads DFQATT; CDR2 reads SNEGSKA (reference sequence). The CDR3 runs to 13 residues. CDR3 residues: CSATGRLTYEQYF.

The V gene is TRBV7-8, the J gene TRBJ2-1; absent DNA, TCRdb's TRBD1 call cannot be checked. The CDR3 runs 16 residues. Per the germline V gene, CDR1 is SGHVS and CDR2 is FQNEAQ. CDR3 amino acids: CASSFGLRAITNEQFF.

The rearrangement joins TRBV6-2 or TRBV6-3 to TRBJ1-5; TCRdb's D call of TRBD1 is untestable without DNA. The V gene's germline CDR1 is MNHEY and CDR2 SVGEGT. The CDR3 consists of 17 residues. The chain's CDR3 is CASSYNSGQGKDQPQHF.

V usage is TRBV9 and J usage is TRBJ2-3. The CDR3 sequence is 13 residues long. The V gene's germline CDR1 is SGDLS and CDR2 YYNGEE. The CDR3 loop reads CASSVVNTDTQYF. Full variable domain (missing parts from reference TRBV9 and TRBJ2-3): DSGVTQTPKHLITATGQRVTLRCSPRSGDLSVYWYQQSLDQGLQFLIQYYNGEERAKGNILERFSAQQFPDLHSELNLSSLELGDSALYFCASSVVNTDTQYFGPGTRLTVL.

The chain has TRBV11-2 and TRBJ1-5; the D call from TCRdb, TRBD1, cannot be confirmed without DNA. This CDR3 is built from 15 residues. CDR1 and CDR2 from the germline V gene are SGHAT and FQNNGV. CDR3 in amino acids: CASSLDLVGGAGQHF. Full variable domain (missing parts from reference TRBV11-2 and TRBJ1-5): EAGVAQSPRYKIIEKRQSVAFWCNPISGHATLYWYQQILGQGPKLLIQFQNNGVVDDSQLPKDRFSAERLKGVDSTLKIQPAKLEDSAVYLCASSLDLVGGAGQHFGDGTRLSIL.

The gene calls are TRBV7-2 and TRBJ2-3. The CDR3 runs 13 residues. Germline lookup yields CDR1 SGHTA and CDR2 FQGNSA. The CDR3 region is CASSFTLTDTQYF. Supplemented by reference TRBV7-2 and TRBJ2-3, the full variable domain reads GAGVSQSPSNKVTEKGKDVELRCDPISGHTALYWYRQSLGQGLEFLIYFQGNSAPDKSGLPSDRFSAERTGGSVSTLTIQRTQQEDSAVYLCASSFTLTDTQYFGPGTRLTVL.

This rearrangement joins TRBV20-1 to TRBJ1-2; absent DNA, TCRdb's TRBD1 call cannot be checked. The CDR3 is 15 amino acids. Germline CDR1 is DFQATT and CDR2 is SNEGSKA (reference sequence). CDR3 residues: CSAARPGIGAHGYTF.

This chain connects TRBV9 to TRBJ2-7; with no DNA, the TCRdb D assignment of TRBD1 cannot be verified. Germline V gene lookup returns CDR1 SGDLS and CDR2 YYNGEE. This CDR3 has 14 amino acids. This chain's CDR3 is CASSARDPSDEQYF.

The chain links TRBV29-1 to TRBJ2-6; the TRBD1 assignment by TCRdb is unverifiable without DNA. The CDR3 is 14 amino acids. Germline V gives CDR1 SQVTM, CDR2 ANQGSEA. The CDR3 sequence is CSVSQGTGANVLTF. Filled out from reference TRBV29-1 and TRBJ2-6, the complete variable domain reads SAVISQKPSRDICQRGTSLTIQCQVDSQVTMMFWYRQQPGQSLTLIATANQGSEATYESGFVIDKFPISRPNLTFSTLTVSNMSPEDSSIYLCSVSQGTGANVLTFGAGSRLTVL.